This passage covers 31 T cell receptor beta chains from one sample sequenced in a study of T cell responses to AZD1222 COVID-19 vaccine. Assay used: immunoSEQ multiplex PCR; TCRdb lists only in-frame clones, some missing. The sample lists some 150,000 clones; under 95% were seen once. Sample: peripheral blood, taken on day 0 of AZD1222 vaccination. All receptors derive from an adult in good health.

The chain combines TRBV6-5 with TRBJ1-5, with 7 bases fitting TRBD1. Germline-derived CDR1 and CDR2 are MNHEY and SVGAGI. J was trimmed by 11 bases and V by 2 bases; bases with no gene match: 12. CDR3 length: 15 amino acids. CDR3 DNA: TGTGCCAGCAGTTACGCACAGGGGTACCCTCGGGCCCAGCATTTT. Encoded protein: CASSYAQGYPRAQHF.

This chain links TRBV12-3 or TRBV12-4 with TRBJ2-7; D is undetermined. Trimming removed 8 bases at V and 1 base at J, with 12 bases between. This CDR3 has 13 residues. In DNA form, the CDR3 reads TGTGCCAGCGCATACAGCGATTCCTACGAGCAGTACTTC. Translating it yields CASAYSDSYEQYF.

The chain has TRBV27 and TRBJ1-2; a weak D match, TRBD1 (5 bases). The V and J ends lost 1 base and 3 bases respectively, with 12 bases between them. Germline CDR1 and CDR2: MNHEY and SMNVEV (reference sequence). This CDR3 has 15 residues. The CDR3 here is CASSLFSGAHYGYTF. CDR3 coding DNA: TGTGCCAGCAGTTTATTTTCTGGGGCTCACTATGGCTACACCTTC.

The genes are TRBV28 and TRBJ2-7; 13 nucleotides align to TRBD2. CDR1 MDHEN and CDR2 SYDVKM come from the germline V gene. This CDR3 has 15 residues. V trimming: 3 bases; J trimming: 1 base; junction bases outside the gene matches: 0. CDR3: CASSLGLAGSYEQYF. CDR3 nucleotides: TGTGCCAGCAGTTTGGGACTAGCGGGATCCTACGAGCAGTACTTC.

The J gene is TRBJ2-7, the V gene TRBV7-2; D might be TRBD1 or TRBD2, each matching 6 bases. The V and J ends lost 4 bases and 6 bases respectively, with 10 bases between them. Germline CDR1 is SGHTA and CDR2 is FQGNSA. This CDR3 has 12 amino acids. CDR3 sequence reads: CASSSRGVEQYF. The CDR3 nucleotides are TGTGCCAGCAGCTCAAGGGGGGTCGAGCAGTACTTC.

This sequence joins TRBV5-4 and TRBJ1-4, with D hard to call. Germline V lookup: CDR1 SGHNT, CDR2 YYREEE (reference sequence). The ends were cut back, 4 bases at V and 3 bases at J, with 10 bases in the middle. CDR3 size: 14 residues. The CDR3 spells CASSPQTSNEKLFF. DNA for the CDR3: TGTGCCAGCAGCCCCCAAACTTCTAATGAAAAACTGTTTTTT.

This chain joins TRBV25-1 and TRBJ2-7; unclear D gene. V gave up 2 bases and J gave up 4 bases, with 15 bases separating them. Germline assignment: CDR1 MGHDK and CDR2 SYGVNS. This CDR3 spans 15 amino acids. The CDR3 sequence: CASSEGWQKVYEQYF. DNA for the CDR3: TGTGCCAGCAGTGAAGGTTGGCAGAAAGTTTACGAGCAGTACTTC.

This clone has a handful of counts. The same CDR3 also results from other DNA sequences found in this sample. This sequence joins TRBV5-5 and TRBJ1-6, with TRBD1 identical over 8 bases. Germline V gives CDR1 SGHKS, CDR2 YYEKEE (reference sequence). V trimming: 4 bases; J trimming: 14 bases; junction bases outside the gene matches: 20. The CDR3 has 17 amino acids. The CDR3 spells CASSPLSVTGARRALHF. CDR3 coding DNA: TGTGCCAGCAGCCCGTTGAGCGTGACAGGGGCCAGAAGGGCCCTCCACTTT.

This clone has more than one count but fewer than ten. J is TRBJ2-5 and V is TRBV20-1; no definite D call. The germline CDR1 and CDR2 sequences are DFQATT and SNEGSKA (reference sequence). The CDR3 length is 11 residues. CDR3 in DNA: TGCAGAGTTGGAGTTCAAGAGACCCAGTACTTC. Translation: CRVGVQETQYF.

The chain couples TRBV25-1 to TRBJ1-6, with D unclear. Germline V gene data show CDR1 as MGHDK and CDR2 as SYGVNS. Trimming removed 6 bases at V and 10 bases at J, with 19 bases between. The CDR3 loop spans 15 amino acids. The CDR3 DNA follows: TGTGCCAGCAGCAAGTCTATTTGGGGTAAATCACCCCTCCACTTT. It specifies CASSKSIWGKSPLHF.

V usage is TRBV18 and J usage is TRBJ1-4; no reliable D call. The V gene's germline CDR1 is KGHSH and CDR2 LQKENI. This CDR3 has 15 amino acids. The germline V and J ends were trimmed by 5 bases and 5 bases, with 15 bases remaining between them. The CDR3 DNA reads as TGTGCCAGCTCAGCGGTCGAAACGTCAAATGAAAAACTGTTTTTT. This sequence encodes CASSAVETSNEKLFF.

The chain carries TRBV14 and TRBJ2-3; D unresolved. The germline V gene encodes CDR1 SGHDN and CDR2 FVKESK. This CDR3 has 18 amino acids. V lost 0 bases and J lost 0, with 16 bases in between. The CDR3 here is CASSQDALSYGSTDTQYF. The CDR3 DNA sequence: TGTGCCAGCAGCCAAGATGCCCTCTCCTACGGGAGCACAGATACGCAGTATTTT.

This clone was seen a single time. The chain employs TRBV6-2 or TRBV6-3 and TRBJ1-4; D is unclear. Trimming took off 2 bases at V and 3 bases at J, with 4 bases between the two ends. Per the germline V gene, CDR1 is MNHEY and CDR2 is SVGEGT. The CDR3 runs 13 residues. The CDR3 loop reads CASSYQANEKLFF. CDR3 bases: TGTGCCAGCAGTTACCAGGCTAATGAAAAACTGTTTTTT.

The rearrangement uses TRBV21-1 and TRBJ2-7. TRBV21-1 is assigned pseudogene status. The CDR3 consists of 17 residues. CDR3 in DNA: TGTGCCAGCAGCAAACCTGGTCTCGCCTGCTCCACCTACGAGCAGTACTTC. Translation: CASSKPGLACSTYEQYF.

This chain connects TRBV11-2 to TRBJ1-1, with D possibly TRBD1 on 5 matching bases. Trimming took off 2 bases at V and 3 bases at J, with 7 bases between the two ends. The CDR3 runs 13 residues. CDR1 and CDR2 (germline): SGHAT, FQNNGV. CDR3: CASSLLGDTEAFF. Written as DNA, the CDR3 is TGTGCCAGCAGCTTACTGGGGGACACTGAAGCTTTCTTT.

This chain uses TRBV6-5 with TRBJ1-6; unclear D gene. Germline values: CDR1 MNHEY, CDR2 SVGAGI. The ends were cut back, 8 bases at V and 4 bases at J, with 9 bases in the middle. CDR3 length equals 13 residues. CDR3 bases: TGTGCCAGCGAGGAGCCTTATAATTCACCCCTCCACTTT. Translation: CASEEPYNSPLHF.

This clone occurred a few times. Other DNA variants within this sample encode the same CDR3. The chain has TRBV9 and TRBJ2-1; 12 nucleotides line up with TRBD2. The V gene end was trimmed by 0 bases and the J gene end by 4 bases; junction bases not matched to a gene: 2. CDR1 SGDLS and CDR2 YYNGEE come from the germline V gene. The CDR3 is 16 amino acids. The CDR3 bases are TGTGCCAGCAGCGTAGAGGGACTAGCGGGTTACAATGAGCAGTTCTTC. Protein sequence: CASSVEGLAGYNEQFF.

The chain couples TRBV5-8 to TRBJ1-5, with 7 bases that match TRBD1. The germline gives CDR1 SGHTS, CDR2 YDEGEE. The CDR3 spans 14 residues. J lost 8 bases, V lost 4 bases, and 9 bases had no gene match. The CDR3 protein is CASSIRGGGKPQHF. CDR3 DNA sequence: TGTGCCAGCAGCATCAGGGGGGGAGGAAAGCCCCAGCATTTT. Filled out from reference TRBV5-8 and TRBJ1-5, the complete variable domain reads EAGVTQSPTHLIKTRGQQATLRCSPISGHTSVYWYQQALGLGLQFLLWYDEGEERNRGNFPPRFSGRQFPNYSSELNVNALELEDSALYLCASSIRGGGKPQHFGDGTRLSIL.

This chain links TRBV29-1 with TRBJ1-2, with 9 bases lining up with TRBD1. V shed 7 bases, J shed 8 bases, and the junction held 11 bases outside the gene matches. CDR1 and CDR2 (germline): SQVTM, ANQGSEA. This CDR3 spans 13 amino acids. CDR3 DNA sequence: TGCAGCGGGACTCCGGGACAGGGAAACGGCTACACCTTC. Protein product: CSGTPGQGNGYTF.

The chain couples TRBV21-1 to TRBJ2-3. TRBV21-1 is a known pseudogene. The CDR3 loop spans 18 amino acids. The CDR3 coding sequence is TGTGCCGCGGGCGATCGCGTAAGCGGTCTTTCAAGGGGAGATACGCAGTATTTT. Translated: CAAGDRVSGLSRGDTQYF.

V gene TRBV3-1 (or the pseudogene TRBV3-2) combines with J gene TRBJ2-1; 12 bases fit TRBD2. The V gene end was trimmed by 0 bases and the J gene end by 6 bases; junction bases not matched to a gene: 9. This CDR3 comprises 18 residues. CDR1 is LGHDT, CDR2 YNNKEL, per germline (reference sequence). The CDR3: CASSQDSRLAGDSNEQFF. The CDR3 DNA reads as TGTGCCAGCAGCCAAGATAGTCGACTAGCGGGAGATAGCAATGAGCAGTTCTTC.

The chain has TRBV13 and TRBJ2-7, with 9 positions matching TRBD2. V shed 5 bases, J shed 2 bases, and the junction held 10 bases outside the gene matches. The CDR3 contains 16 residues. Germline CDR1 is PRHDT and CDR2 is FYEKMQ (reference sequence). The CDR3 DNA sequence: TGTGCCAGCAGCATTACTGGGGCGGGGGGGCCCTACGAGCAGTACTTC. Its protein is CASSITGAGGPYEQYF.

This chain's CDR3 is CAISELSYEQYF. The CDR3, as DNA: TGTGCCATCAGTGAGTTATCCTACGAGCAGTACTTC. The chain combines TRBV10-3 with TRBJ2-7; the D is unclear. This CDR3 is built from 12 residues. V lost 1 base to trimming and J lost 1 base, with 2 bases between them. Germline values: CDR1 ENHRY, CDR2 SYGVKD.

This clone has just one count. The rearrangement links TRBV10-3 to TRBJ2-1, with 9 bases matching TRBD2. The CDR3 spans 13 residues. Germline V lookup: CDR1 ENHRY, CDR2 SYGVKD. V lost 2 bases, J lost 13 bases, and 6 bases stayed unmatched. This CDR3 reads CAISETSGFGQFF. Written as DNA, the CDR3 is TGTGCCATCAGTGAGACTAGCGGGTTTGGACAGTTCTTC.

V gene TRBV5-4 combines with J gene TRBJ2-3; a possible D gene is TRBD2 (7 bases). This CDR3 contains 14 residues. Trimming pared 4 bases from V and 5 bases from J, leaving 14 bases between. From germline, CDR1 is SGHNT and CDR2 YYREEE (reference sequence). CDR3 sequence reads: CASSVTGRGDTQYF. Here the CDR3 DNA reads TGTGCCAGCAGCGTTACAGGGAGGGGAGATACGCAGTATTTT.

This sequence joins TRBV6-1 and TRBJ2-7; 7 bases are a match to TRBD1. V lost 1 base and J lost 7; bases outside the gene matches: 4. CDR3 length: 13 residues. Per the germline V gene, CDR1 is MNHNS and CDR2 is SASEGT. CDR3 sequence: CASSEDRGSEQYF. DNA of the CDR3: TGTGCCAGCAGTGAAGACAGGGGAAGTGAGCAGTACTTC.

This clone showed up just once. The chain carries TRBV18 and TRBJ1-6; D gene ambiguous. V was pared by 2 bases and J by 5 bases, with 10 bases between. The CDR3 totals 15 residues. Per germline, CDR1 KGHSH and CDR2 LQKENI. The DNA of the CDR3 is TGTGCCAGCTCACCAGGGCAGAGCGATAATTCACCCCTCCACTTT. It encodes CASSPGQSDNSPLHF. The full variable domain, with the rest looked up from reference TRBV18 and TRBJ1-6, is NAGVMQNPRHLVRRRGQEARLRCSPMKGHSHVYWYRQLPEEGLKFMVYLQKENIIDESGMPKERFSAEFPKEGPSILRIQQVVRGDSAAYFCASSPGQSDNSPLHFGNGTRLTVT.

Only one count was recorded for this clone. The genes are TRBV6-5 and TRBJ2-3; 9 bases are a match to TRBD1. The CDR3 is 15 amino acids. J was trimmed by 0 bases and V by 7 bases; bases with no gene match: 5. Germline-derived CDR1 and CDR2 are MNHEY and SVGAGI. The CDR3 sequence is CASIGQGPSTDTQYF. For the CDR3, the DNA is TGTGCCAGCATAGGACAGGGGCCTAGCACAGATACGCAGTATTTT.

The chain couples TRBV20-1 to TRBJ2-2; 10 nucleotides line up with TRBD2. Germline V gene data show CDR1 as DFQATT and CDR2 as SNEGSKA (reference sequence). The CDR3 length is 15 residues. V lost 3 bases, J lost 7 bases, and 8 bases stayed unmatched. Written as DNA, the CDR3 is TGCAGTGCTAGTGCGAGCGGGGGGGCCGACGGGGAGCTGTTTTTT. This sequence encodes CSASASGGADGELFF.

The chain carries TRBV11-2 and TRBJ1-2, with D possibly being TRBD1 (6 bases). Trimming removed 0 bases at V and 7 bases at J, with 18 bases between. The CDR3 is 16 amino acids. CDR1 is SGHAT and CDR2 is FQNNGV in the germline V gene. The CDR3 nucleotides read TGTGCCAGCAGCTTAGATGGGGCAGGGGTTTACTCTGGCTACACCTTC. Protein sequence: CASSLDGAGVYSGYTF.

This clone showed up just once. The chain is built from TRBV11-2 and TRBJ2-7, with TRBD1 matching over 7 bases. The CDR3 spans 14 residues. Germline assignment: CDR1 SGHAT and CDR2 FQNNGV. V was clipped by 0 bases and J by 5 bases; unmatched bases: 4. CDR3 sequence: CASSLDPGGNEQYF. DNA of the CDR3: TGTGCCAGCAGCTTAGATCCAGGGGGTAACGAGCAGTACTTC.